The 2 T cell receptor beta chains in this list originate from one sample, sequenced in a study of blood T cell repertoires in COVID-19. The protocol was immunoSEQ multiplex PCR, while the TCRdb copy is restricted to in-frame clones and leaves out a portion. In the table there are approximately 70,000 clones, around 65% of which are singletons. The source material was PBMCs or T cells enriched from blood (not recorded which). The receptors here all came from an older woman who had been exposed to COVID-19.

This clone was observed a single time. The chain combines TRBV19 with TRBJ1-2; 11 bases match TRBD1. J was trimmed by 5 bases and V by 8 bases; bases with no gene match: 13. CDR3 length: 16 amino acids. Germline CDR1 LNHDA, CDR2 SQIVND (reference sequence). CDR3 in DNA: TGTGCCAGTTCCGCTCCGGGACAGGGGGTTCGGTATGGCTACACCTTC. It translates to CASSAPGQGVRYGYTF.

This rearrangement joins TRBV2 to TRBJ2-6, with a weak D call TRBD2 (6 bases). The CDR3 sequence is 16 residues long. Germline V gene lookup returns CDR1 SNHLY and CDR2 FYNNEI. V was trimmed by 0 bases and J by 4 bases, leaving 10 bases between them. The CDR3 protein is CASSEAKAGGANVLTF. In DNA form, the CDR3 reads TGTGCCAGCAGTGAAGCGAAGGCGGGGGGGGCCAACGTCCTGACTTTC. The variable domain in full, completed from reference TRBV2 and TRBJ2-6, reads EPEVTQTPSHQVTQMGQEVILRCVPISNHLYFYWYRQILGQKVEFLVSFYNNEISEKSEIFDDQFSVERPDGSNFTLKIRSTKLEDSAMYFCASSEAKAGGANVLTFGAGSRLTVL.